The TCR beta chain described here comes from a study of blood T cell repertoires in COVID-19 (dated by TCRdb to the early 2020s). In terms of the full investigation: Collaborator samples came from the United States, Italy and Spain and covered acute and convalescent phases of COVID-19. The repertoires were released in a freely available public database meant as a resource for research on the immune response to SARS-CoV-2. The material from the prospective study consisted of cDNA or gDNA derived from T cells, B-cell-depleted T cells, or PBMCs. The sample metadata nearly always contained a de-identified subject ID, COVID-19 status, age in years and sex. The dataset comprised deeply sampled blood TCRbeta repertoires from subjects exposed to, actively infected with, or recovered from COVID-19. Samples were obtained from the ongoing ImmuneRACE study (first 160 participants) and from about 1,300 subjects provided by 6 global collaborators. Where available, HLA class I and class II types were taken from metadata supplied by the sample provider and were not determined by assay-based typing.

Results and caveats for the whole study, not just this receptor: The amount of clinical and demographic metadata varied by source and participant and was provided uncurated.

TCRbeta CDR3 regions were amplified from genomic DNA by means of the immunoSEQ Assay, a bias-controlled multiplex PCR. For the original study's pipeline: The number of nucleated cells in each sample was estimated by amplification of reference gene primers within the assay. Sequence reads were collapsed and filtered to measure the absolute abundance of every unique TCRbeta CDR3 rearrangement. For each sample, productive Simpson clonality was calculated as the square root of Simpson's diversity index over productive rearrangements. Entries here come from immuneACCESS through TCRdb and include only in-frame sequences with V and J called. Some clones fail to appear in such tables; in the studies checked, an unresolved V gene covers under half of the shortfall, and the cause of the remainder is unknown. V and J calls and clone size are given by that table; D and trimming were obtained from the DNA. A total of under 450,000 clones appear in this sample, roughly nine tenths of them only once. In total, the top ten clones hold about 2.7% of the sample.

Enrolling through a virtual design, the prospective study's participants ranged in age from about 18 to 89 years and lived across 20 to 25 United States geographic areas. To assign participants to cohorts, the prospective study relied on clinical history that participants themselves reported in a screening survey and a study questionnaire. Recovered participants in ImmuneRACE Cohort 3 were defined as having two consecutive negative NP/OP PCR tests, clearance from a healthcare professional, or resolution of symptoms. In the prospective study, mobile phlebotomists collected whole blood, serum and a nasopharyngeal or oropharyngeal swab from each participant. Over a roughly 2-month period, participants in the prospective study had the option of providing additional blood draws and questionnaires. Prospective study blood samples were shipped either frozen or at room temperature before DNA extraction.

With respect to this clone: The clone's antigen remains unknown. Per-base quality was not reported, and no clone a single base away is much larger than it.

From the germline V gene, CDR1 is SGHVS and CDR2 is FNYEAQ. V drops 0 bases and J drops 8 bases, leaving 14 bases in between. Spanning cysteine to phenylalanine, the CDR3 consists of 15 amino acids. Here the CDR3 DNA is all that survives: 45 bases in frame from base 1. The specimen sequenced was PBMCs or T cells enriched from blood (not recorded which). The sequence is built from TRBV7-6 and TRBJ2-4; the D region possibly corresponds to TRBD1 (6 bases align). This clonotype was sampled from a woman in her thirties who had recovered from COVID-19. The CDR3 corresponds to CASSLASGGMYIQYF. In nucleotide form, the sequence is TGTGCCAGCAGCTTAGCGAGTGGGGGCATGTACATTCAGTACTTC.